Included here is one T cell receptor beta chain sequence, with context. The data were obtained in a study of T cell changes during pregnancy in multiple sclerosis. This CDR3 has 16 amino acids. The junction had 8 bases not matched to a gene; V was cut back by 0 bases and J by 5 bases. Looked up from germline, CDR1 is MNHEY and CDR2 is SVGAGI. Only in-frame clones appear in the TCRdb table, and some are missing; sequencing was by immunoSEQ multiplex PCR. This table holds just under 65,000 clones, around 90% found once. The receptor's source is a female donor in good health, enrolled as a control in a pregnancy study. Sequences were derived from peripheral blood, sampled in the second trimester of pregnancy. V gene TRBV6-5 combines with J gene TRBJ2-5, with TRBD1 matching 8 bases. CDR3 protein: CASSYSGQGFGETQYF. CDR3 sequence (DNA): TGTGCCAGCAGTTACTCCGGACAGGGTTTTGGTGAGACCCAGTACTTC.